The following is a TCR beta chain sequence with its context. The sample belongs to a study of T cell responses to AZD1222 COVID-19 vaccine. This CDR3 is built from 13 residues. The trim removed 3 bases at V and 13 bases at J, leaving 4 bases unmatched. The V gene's germline CDR1 is SNHLY and CDR2 FYNNEI. Data came from immunoSEQ multiplex PCR; TCRdb stores just in-frame clones and leaves some out. The sample lists some 150,000 clones, 82% seen once, with less than 5% in the top ten. This specimen consisted of peripheral blood, obtained on day 0 of MenACWY control vaccination. The chain couples TRBV2 to TRBJ1-6, with 9 bases matching TRBD1. This clonotype was sampled from an adult in good health. CDR3: CASSEDRGAPLHF. The CDR3 coding sequence is TGTGCCAGCAGTGAGGACAGGGGAGCGCCCCTCCACTTT.